This TCR beta chain was identified in a study of cytomegalovirus exposure and HLA in healthy donors. About this clone: Its antigen is still unknown.

The study ran its PCR with 60 Vbeta and 13 Jbeta primers. Measured with immunoSEQ multiplex PCR; TCRdb has only the in-frame clones, and not every one. This sample has under 120,000 clones; 60% to 70% occur once, and the top ten carry 3.8%. Study results and caveats: The classifier was said to identify cytomegalovirus status with high specificity and sensitivity.

Germline V CDR1 and CDR2: ENHRY, SYGVKD. The V end was cut by 9 bases, the J end by 0 bases, with 8 bases between. The CDR3 loop spans 12 amino acids. This receptor was obtained from a man aged 25-45 years in good health and CMV-seropositive. The rearrangement links TRBV10-3 to TRBJ1-1; D remains unclear. Specimen: PBMCs. The CDR3 coding sequence is TGTGCCATAGGACTTCTGAACACTGAAGCTTTCTTT. This translates into CAIGLLNTEAFF.